The text below deals with one TCR beta chain. With 500 ng total RNA as template and a constant-region primer, TCR beta cDNA was made. Each TCR beta library was derived from three nested multiplex PCR rounds that employed slightly modified ARM-PCR. Forward primers for TRBV1-TRBV30 and a C-beta reverse primer served the first two PCR rounds, at 10 cycles each. TCRdb reanalysed the multiplex PCR reads using MiXCR and keeps one entry per CDR3 protein. The repertoire holds roughly 180,000 distinct CDR3 sequences, roughly 60% seen once, with approximately 67% in the top ten. The entry originates in a study of tumor-infiltrating lymphocytes in primary liver carcinoma. For the study at large: These patients were men and women whose ages were 30 to 69 years.

Germline-derived CDR1 and CDR2 are LGHNA and YNFKEQ. Deletions cut 0 bases from V and 3 bases from J, with 8 bases between. CDR3 length: 15 amino acids. Germline DNA was also extracted, and blood RNA was taken from unsorted whole blood. This chain connects TRBV4-2 to TRBJ2-2; D may be TRBD2 (6 bases). The material sequenced was peripheral blood. The clonotype was recovered from a man aged 40-49 years with primary liver carcinoma and hepatitis B virus infection. CDR3 residues: CASSQERGHTGELFF. The CDR3 coding sequence is TGTGCCAGCAGCCAAGAGCGGGGACACACCGGGGAGCTGTTTTTT.